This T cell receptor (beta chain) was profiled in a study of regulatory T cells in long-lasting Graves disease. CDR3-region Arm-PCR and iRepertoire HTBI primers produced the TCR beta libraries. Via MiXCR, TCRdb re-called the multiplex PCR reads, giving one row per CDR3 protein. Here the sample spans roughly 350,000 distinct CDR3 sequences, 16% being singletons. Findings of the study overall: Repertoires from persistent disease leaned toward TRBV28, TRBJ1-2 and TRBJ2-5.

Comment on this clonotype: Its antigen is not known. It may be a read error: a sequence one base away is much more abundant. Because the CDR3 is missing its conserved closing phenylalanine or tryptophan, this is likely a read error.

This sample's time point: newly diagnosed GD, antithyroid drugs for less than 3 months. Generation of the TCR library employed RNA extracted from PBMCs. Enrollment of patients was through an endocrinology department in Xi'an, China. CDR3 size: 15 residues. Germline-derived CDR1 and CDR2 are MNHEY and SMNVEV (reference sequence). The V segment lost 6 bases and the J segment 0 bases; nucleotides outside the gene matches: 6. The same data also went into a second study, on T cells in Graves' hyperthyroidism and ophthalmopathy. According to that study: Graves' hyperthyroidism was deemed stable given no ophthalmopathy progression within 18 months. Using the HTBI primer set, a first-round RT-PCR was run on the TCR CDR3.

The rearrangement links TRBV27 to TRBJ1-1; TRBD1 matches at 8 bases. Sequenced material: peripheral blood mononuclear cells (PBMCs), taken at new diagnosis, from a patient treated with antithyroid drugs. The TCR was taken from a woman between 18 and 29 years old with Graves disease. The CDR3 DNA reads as TGTGCCAGCAGCACCAGGGGGCAAATGAACACTGAAGCTTTCCTT. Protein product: CASSTRGQMNTEAFL.